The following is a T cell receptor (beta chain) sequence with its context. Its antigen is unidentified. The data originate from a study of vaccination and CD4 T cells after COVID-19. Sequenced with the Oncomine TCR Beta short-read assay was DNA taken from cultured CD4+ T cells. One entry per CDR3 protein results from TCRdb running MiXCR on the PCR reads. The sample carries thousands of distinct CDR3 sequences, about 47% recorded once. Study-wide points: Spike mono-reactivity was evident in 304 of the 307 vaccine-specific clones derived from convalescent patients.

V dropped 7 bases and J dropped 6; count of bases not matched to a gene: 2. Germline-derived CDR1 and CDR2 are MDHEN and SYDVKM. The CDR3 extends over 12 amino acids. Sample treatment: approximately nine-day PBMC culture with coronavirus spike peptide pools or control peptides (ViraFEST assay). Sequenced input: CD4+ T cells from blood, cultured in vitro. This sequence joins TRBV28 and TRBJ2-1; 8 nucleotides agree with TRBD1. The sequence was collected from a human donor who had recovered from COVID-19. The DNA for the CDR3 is TGTGCCAGCAATACAGGGGGCAATGAGCAGTTCTTC. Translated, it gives CASNTGGNEQFF.